This TCR beta chain was recovered during a study of blood T cell repertoires in COVID-19. The CDR3 covers 14 residues. Germline V lookup: CDR1 SGHNT, CDR2 YYREEE (reference sequence). V was pared by 2 bases and J by 8 bases, with 15 bases between. Assay: immunoSEQ multiplex PCR; the TCRdb copy retains only in-frame clones and omits some. The repertoire holds 50,000 to 65,000 clones, with about 87% as singletons. This clone was counted only a few times. The sequence was collected from a man in his 70s with acute or convalescent COVID-19. Source material: peripheral blood. The V gene is TRBV5-4, the J gene TRBJ2-3; tentatively, D is TRBD1 (5 bases). Here the CDR3 DNA reads TGTGCCAGCAGCTTAGAATCAGGGAAGGGTACGCAGTATTTT. Its translation is CASSLESGKGTQYF.